This TCR beta chain was observed in a study of T cells in Graves' hyperthyroidism and ophthalmopathy. Amplification of TCR beta CDR3 regions used RNA as the template. In the first-round RT-PCR of the TCR CDR3, the HTBI primer set was used. Each CDR3 protein gets one entry after TCRdb re-called the multiplex PCR reads with MiXCR. The profile shows roughly 290,000 distinct CDR3 sequences, 10% to 15% of them singletons. Germline CDR1 is LNHDA and CDR2 is SQIVND (reference sequence). This CDR3 is 17 amino acids long. V shed 3 bases and J shed 1 base, with 15 bases lying between them. Study-level findings and limits: Ophthalmopathy was predicted by the model a median of approximately 6.6 months ahead of onset.

As to this clonotype: Its antigen is undetermined.

The V and J genes are TRBV19 and TRBJ1-4; D uncertain. The sample comprised blood. This TCR derives from a woman in her twenties or thirties with Graves' hyperthyroidism that later progressed to Graves' ophthalmopathy. The CDR3 DNA reads TGTGCCAGTAGTATGCACGCACTACTTGAAACTAATGAAAAACTGTTTTTT. Protein product: CASSMHALLETNEKLFF.